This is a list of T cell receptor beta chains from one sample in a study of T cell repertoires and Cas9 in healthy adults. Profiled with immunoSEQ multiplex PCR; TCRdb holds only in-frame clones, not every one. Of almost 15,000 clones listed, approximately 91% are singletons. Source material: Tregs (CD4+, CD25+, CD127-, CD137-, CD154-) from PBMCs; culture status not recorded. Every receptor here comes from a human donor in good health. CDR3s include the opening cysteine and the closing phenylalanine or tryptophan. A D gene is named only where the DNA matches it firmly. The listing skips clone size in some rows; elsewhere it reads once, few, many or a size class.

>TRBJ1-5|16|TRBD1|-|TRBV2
TGTGCCAGCAGTGTACAGGGGGCGGGTAGCAATCAGCCCCAGCATTTT
CASSVQGAGSNQPQHF
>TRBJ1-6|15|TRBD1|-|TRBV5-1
TGCGCCAGCAGCCATGGGACAGGGGAAAATTCACCCCTCCACTTT
CASSHGTGENSPLHF
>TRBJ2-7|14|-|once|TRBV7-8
TGTGCCAGCAGCTTAGAAGTCAGGGACTACGAGCAGTACTTC
CASSLEVRDYEQYF
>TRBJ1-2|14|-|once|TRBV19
TGTGCCAGTAGTTTCTTATGGGGGGACTATGGCTACACCTTC
CASSFLWGDYGYTF
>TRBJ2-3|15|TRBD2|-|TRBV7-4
TGTGCCAGCAGCCCCGGGACTAGTACCACAGATACGCAGTATTTT
CASSPGTSTTDTQYF
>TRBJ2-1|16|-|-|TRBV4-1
TGCGCCAGCAGCCAAGATTTGGCTAGCCTCTACAATGAGCAGTTCTTC
CASSQDLASLYNEQFF
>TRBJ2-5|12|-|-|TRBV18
TGTGCCAGCTCACCACAACAAGAGACCCAGTACTTC
CASSPQQETQYF
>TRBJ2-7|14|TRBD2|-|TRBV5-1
TGCGCCAGCAGCTTGGTCGCGGGAGCTAAAGAGCAGTACTTC
CASSLVAGAKEQYF
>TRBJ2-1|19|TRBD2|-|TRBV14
TGTGCCAGCAGCCAAGGATCCGGGACTAGCGGGGGATCCTACAATGAGCAGTTCTTC
CASSQGSGTSGGSYNEQFF
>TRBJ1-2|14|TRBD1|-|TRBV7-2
TGTGCCAGCAGCCGAGGGACAGGGGAGTATGGCTACACCTTC
CASSRGTGEYGYTF
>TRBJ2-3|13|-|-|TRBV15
TGTGCCACCAGCAGAGGGGGCACAGATACGCAGTATTTT
CATSRGGTDTQYF
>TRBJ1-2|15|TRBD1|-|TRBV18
TGTGCCAGCTCGGAACAGGGGGTGCGGTCCTATGGCTACACCTTC
CASSEQGVRSYGYTF
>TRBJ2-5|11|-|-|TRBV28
TGTGCCAGCAGTAAAAGGGGAGACCAGTACTTC
CASSKRGDQYF
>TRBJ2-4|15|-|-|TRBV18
TGTGCCAGCTCACCACCAGGGCAGGCCAAAAACATTCAGTACTTC
CASSPPGQAKNIQYF
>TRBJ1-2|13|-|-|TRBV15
TGTGCCACCACCTTTGAGCGGGGGTCCCGGGGCACCTTC
CATTFERGSRGTF
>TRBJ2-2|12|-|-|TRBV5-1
TGCGCCAGCTGGCCTGGGACCGGGGAGCTGTTTTTT
CASWPGTGELFF
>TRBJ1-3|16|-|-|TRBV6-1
TGTGCCAGCAGTGTGGACCTAGGGGCGGCTGGAAACACCATATATTTT
CASSVDLGAAGNTIYF
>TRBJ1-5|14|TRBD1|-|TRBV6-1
TGTGCCAGCAGGCGACAGGGACTTAATCAGCCCCAGCATTTT
CASRRQGLNQPQHF
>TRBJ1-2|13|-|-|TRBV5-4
TGTGCCAGCAGCTTGGACAGGGTCTATGGCTACACCTTC
CASSLDRVYGYTF
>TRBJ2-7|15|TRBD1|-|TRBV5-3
TGTGCCAGAAGCTTGGTTCGGACAGGGACCTACGAGCAGTACTTC
CARSLVRTGTYEQYF
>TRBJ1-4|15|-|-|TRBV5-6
TGTGCCAGCAGCGCTTCCGGGACCTTGAATGAAAAACTGTTTTTT
CASSASGTLNEKLFF
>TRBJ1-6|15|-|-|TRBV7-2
TGTGCCAGCAGCTTGGGCACCAATTATAATTCACCCCTCCACTTT
CASSLGTNYNSPLHF
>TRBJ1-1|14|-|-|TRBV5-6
TGTGCCAGCAGCTCCGAGTGGGGTGGCACTGAAGCTTTCTTT
CASSSEWGGTEAFF
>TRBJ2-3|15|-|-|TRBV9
TGTGCCAGCAGCGTAGGTCCCGGGATTCGAGATACGCAGTATTTT
CASSVGPGIRDTQYF
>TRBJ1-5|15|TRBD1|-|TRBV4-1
TGCGCCAGCAGACCGACAGGGGTTCCCAATCAGCCCCAGCATTTT
CASRPTGVPNQPQHF
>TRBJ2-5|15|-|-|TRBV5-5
TGTGCCAGCAGCCCGGACTATACAGTTACCGAGACCCAGTACTTC
CASSPDYTVTETQYF
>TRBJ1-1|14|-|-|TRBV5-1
TGCGCCAGCAGCTTGGCCTTTGGGCGGGCTGAAGCTTTCTTT
CASSLAFGRAEAFF
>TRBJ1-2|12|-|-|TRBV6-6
TGTGCCAGCACCAGGGTCGGGGATGGCTACACCTTC
CASTRVGDGYTF
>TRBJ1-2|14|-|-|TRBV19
TGTGCCAGTAGAGTGGCAGGGACGGACTATGGCTACACCTTC
CASRVAGTDYGYTF
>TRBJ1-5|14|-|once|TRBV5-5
TGTGCCAGCAGCTTGGGGGGTATAGGGCAGCCCCAGCATTTT
CASSLGGIGQPQHF
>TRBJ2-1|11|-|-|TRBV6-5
TGTGCCAGCAGTCAAAGGGGGACCTCGTTCTTC
CASSQRGTSFF
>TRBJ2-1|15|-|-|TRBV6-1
TGTGCCAGCAGTGACCCCGGACAGAATCTCAATGAGCAGTTCTTC
CASSDPGQNLNEQFF
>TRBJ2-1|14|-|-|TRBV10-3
TGTGCCATCAGTGAGCAGGGTAGGCACAATGAGCAGTTCTTC
CAISEQGRHNEQFF
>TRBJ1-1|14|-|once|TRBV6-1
TGTGCCAGCAGTGACGGGGCCTGGAACACTGAAGCTTTCTTT
CASSDGAWNTEAFF
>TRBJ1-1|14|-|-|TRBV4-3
TGCGCCAGCAGCCCCCCTGGACAGAACTCAGAAGCTTTCTTT
CASSPPGQNSEAFF
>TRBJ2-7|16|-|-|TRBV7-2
TGTGCCAGCAGCTTAGGCCCCGGGGTAGGTGCCTACGAGCAGTACTTC
CASSLGPGVGAYEQYF
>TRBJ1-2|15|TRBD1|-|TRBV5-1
TGCGCCAGCAGCCCGAGGACAGGGCCTAACTATGGCTACACCTTC
CASSPRTGPNYGYTF
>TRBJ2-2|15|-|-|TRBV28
TGTGCCAGCAGTTTAAGGCCCCCCGGTGTCGGGGAGCTGTTTTTT
CASSLRPPGVGELFF
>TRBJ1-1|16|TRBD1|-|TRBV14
TGTGCCAGCAGCCCGGGACAGGCTAAGAAGGACACTGAAGCTTTCTTT
CASSPGQAKKDTEAFF
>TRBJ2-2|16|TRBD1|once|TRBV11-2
TGTGCCAGCAGCCAAGTTGGAAGGGGGCGCCACGGGGAGCTGTTTTTT
CASSQVGRGRHGELFF
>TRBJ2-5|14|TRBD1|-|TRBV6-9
TGTGCCAGCAGTTATAACAGGGGGGAAGAGACCCAGTACTTC
CASSYNRGEETQYF
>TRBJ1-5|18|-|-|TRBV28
TGTGCCAGCAGTCCCTGGGTAGTAATGGGCCTTAGCAATCAGCCCCAGCATTTT
CASSPWVVMGLSNQPQHF